A single sample is the source of the 28 T cell receptor beta chains below, sequenced in a study of cytomegalovirus exposure and HLA in healthy donors. The PCR ran on 60 Vbeta and 13 Jbeta primers. Some clones are missing from TCRdb's copy, which holds only in-frame ones; the method was immunoSEQ multiplex PCR. Found here are about 200,000 clones, 79% of them singletons; the top ten hold approximately 4.4%. The sequenced sample was PBMCs. These receptors were taken from a woman aged 25-40 years in good health and CMV-seropositive.

The chain joins TRBV7-2 to TRBJ2-3, with TRBD2 as a possible D gene (5 bases). V was clipped by 5 bases and J by 0 bases, with 15 bases between them. The CDR3 contains 16 residues. Germline V CDR1 and CDR2: SGHTA, FQGNSA. This CDR3 reads CASSPWRVTSTDTQYF. The CDR3 DNA follows: TGTGCCAGCAGCCCGTGGCGGGTTACTAGCACAGATACGCAGTATTTT.

The genes are TRBV7-2 and TRBJ2-1; D is ambiguous. Deletions cut 6 bases from V and 4 bases from J, with 13 bases between. Germline V gene lookup returns CDR1 SGHTA and CDR2 FQGNSA. This CDR3 spans 14 amino acids. The CDR3 DNA sequence: TGTGCCAGCAGTCGCACGAGAGAGTACAATGAGCAGTTCTTC. Residues: CASSRTREYNEQFF.

V usage is TRBV2 and J usage is TRBJ2-7, with 12 positions matching TRBD1. After removal of 5 bases from V and 4 bases from J, the junction contained 12 bases not matched to a gene. The CDR3 runs 17 residues. Germline CDR1 is SNHLY and CDR2 is FYNNEI. The CDR3 reads CASSHRDRGLTMYEQYF. As DNA, the CDR3 is TGTGCCAGCAGTCACCGGGACAGGGGGCTTACGATGTACGAGCAGTACTTC.

V is TRBV27 and J is TRBJ2-2; TRBD1 is a possible D gene (6 bases). Trimming shortened V by 4 bases and J by 4 bases, and 19 bases separated the two germline ends. Looked up from germline, CDR1 is MNHEY and CDR2 is SMNVEV (reference sequence). The CDR3 has 17 amino acids. This chain's CDR3 is CASSSTQRQEGTGELFF. DNA of the CDR3: TGTGCCAGCAGTTCGACTCAAAGACAGGAAGGCACCGGGGAGCTGTTTTTT.

The genes are TRBV6-5 and TRBJ2-7; 9 bases line up with TRBD1. V dropped 4 bases and J dropped 5; count of bases not matched to a gene: 6. The length of the CDR3 is 14 residues. CDR1 is MNHEY, CDR2 SVGAGI, per germline. The CDR3 region has the DNA TGTGCCAGCAGTTCGGACAGGGGTGCCCACGAGCAGTACTTC. Translated, it gives CASSSDRGAHEQYF.

The chain has TRBV5-1 and TRBJ2-7; 7 nucleotides agree with TRBD1. Per germline, CDR1 SGHRS and CDR2 YFSETQ. J lost 2 bases, V lost 0 bases, and 5 bases had no gene match. CDR3 size: 15 residues. The CDR3 bases are TGCGCCAGCAGCTTGGGAGGGCAGGGGGCCTACGAGCAGTACTTC. Its translation: CASSLGGQGAYEQYF.

The chain links TRBV25-1 to TRBJ2-4; 7 nucleotides agree with TRBD2. The CDR3 covers 16 residues. Germline V lookup: CDR1 MGHDK, CDR2 SYGVNS. Trimming took 3 bases from V and 8 from J; bases not matched to a gene: 13. In nucleotides, the CDR3 is TGTGCCAGCAGTGATCGGGGGGATGCGGCGGTTGACATTCAGTACTTC. It is translated as CASSDRGDAAVDIQYF.

A single count supports this clone. The CDR3 DNA reads as TGTGCCAGCAGCTTAGTGGGAGGATGGGGCAATCAGCCCCAGCATTTT. It codes for CASSLVGGWGNQPQHF. J is TRBJ1-5 and V is TRBV7-2; no firm D call. Trimming took off 1 base at V and 2 bases at J, with 12 bases between the two ends. CDR1 SGHTA and CDR2 FQGNSA come from the germline V gene. The CDR3 totals 16 residues.

This clone was counted only a few times. The chain carries TRBV5-8 and TRBJ2-3; D possibly corresponds to TRBD2 (5 bases). The CDR3 contains 16 residues. Germline-derived CDR1 and CDR2 are SGHTS and YDEGEE. The germline V and J ends were trimmed by 0 bases and 0 bases, with 11 bases remaining between them. The CDR3 DNA follows: TGTGCCAGCAGCTTGGCGAGCGGAATGAGCACAGATACGCAGTATTTT. Translating it yields CASSLASGMSTDTQYF.

This chain uses TRBV6-6 with TRBJ2-2; D may be TRBD1 (5 bases). Germline CDR1 and CDR2: MNHNY and SVGAGI (reference sequence). Trimming shortened V by 2 bases and J by 2 bases, and 9 bases separated the two germline ends. CDR3 length: 15 residues. CDR3 region: CASSYQDTNTGELFF. CDR3 nucleotides: TGTGCCAGCAGTTACCAGGACACCAACACCGGGGAGCTGTTTTTT.

The chain combines TRBV5-1 with TRBJ1-1; 7 nucleotides agree with TRBD1. The CDR3 length is 13 residues. CDR1 and CDR2 from the germline V gene are SGHRS and YFSETQ. V shed 4 bases, J shed 5 bases, and the junction held 5 bases outside the gene matches. The CDR3 loop is CASSEGAGTEAFF. The CDR3 DNA reads as TGCGCCAGCAGCGAGGGGGCAGGGACTGAAGCTTTCTTT. Together with reference TRBV5-1 and TRBJ1-1, the CDR3 gives the full variable domain: KAGVTQTPRYLIKTRGQQVTLSCSPISGHRSVSWYQQTPGQGLQFLFEYFSETQRNKGNFPGRFSGRQFSNSRSEMNVSTLELGDSALYLCASSEGAGTEAFFGQGTRLTVV.

The chain recombines TRBV2 with TRBJ2-1, with D possibly matching TRBD2 (5 bases). Trimming shortened V by 2 bases and J by 8 bases, and 13 bases separated the two germline ends. Germline values: CDR1 SNHLY, CDR2 FYNNEI. The CDR3 covers 14 residues. CDR3 sequence reads: CASSETGVVYEQFF. CDR3 bases: TGTGCCAGCAGTGAAACCGGGGTGGTGTATGAGCAGTTCTTC.

The chain links TRBV2 to TRBJ2-1, with 7 bases matching TRBD1. Germline CDR1 SNHLY, CDR2 FYNNEI. This CDR3 has 17 residues. The J segment lost 0 bases and the V segment lost 3 bases, leaving 8 bases of the junction unmatched. Written as DNA, the CDR3 is TGTGCCAGCAGTGATGGGACAGTCATGAGCTCCTACAATGAGCAGTTCTTC. Its protein is CASSDGTVMSSYNEQFF.

V gene TRBV12-5 combines with J gene TRBJ2-1; D gene uncertain. V was shortened by 0 bases and J by 6 bases, with 18 bases between the two germline ends. CDR3 length: 17 residues. Germline-derived CDR1 and CDR2 are LGHNT and FRNRAP. CDR3 in DNA: TGTGCTAGTGGTTTGGTAATCTCGTCCCAGCGCCGCAATGAGCAGTTCTTC. Its translation: CASGLVISSQRRNEQFF.

The chain couples TRBV4-2 to TRBJ2-1; 9 bases are a match to TRBD2. Per germline, CDR1 LGHNA and CDR2 YNFKEQ. The CDR3 covers 17 residues. The V and J ends lost 0 bases and 4 bases, in that order; junction bases with no gene match: 7. The CDR3 DNA is TGTGCCAGCAGCCAAGAGACTCTAGCGGGAACGTACAATGAGCAGTTCTTC. It yields the protein CASSQETLAGTYNEQFF.

The chain is built from TRBV27 and TRBJ2-3; 10 bases align to TRBD2. The CDR3 spans 16 residues. CDR1 and CDR2 (germline): MNHEY, SMNVEV (reference sequence). V trimming: 3 bases; J trimming: 3 bases; junction bases outside the gene matches: 6. This chain's CDR3 is CASSFRAGGVTDTQYF. The CDR3 DNA follows: TGTGCCAGCAGTTTCCGAGCGGGAGGGGTAACAGATACGCAGTATTTT.

This clone was seen a single time. This sequence joins TRBV6-1 and TRBJ2-7; a weak D match, TRBD1 (5 bases). This CDR3 comprises 15 residues. The V gene's germline CDR1 is MNHNS and CDR2 SASEGT. Trimming removed 1 base from V and 1 base from J, with 11 bases in between. The CDR3 is CASSEEGLDSYEQYF. For the CDR3, the DNA is TGTGCCAGCAGTGAAGAGGGGCTCGATTCCTACGAGCAGTACTTC.

CDR3 sequence reads: CASGAGQLKPQHF. In DNA form, the CDR3 reads TGTGCCAGCGGGGCGGGACAGCTTAAGCCCCAGCATTTT. The chain combines TRBV27 with TRBJ1-5, with 7 nucleotides matching TRBD1. The CDR3 extends over 13 amino acids. From germline, CDR1 is MNHEY and CDR2 SMNVEV (reference sequence). The V and J ends lost 8 bases and 8 bases, in that order; junction bases with no gene match: 9.

The rearrangement uses TRBV5-1 and TRBJ2-7; D may be TRBD2 (5 bases). From germline, CDR1 is SGHRS and CDR2 YFSETQ. V was shortened by 3 bases and J by 2 bases, with 12 bases between the two germline ends. The CDR3 has 14 residues. The CDR3 protein is CASSWTGFTYEQYF. CDR3 in DNA: TGCGCCAGCAGCTGGACGGGGTTTACCTACGAGCAGTACTTC. Drawing the rest from reference TRBV5-1 and TRBJ2-7, the complete variable domain is KAGVTQTPRYLIKTRGQQVTLSCSPISGHRSVSWYQQTPGQGLQFLFEYFSETQRNKGNFPGRFSGRQFSNSRSEMNVSTLELGDSALYLCASSWTGFTYEQYFGPGTRLTVT.

The rearrangement joins TRBV9 to TRBJ2-5; 10 positions match TRBD2. Per germline, CDR1 SGDLS and CDR2 YYNGEE. This CDR3 has 16 amino acids. J was trimmed by 5 bases and V by 1 base; bases with no gene match: 8. The CDR3 DNA reads as TGTGCCAGCAGCGTATCAGCGGGGGGGCCTGAGGAGACCCAGTACTTC. This translates into CASSVSAGGPEETQYF.

This clone appeared a few times. Distinct nucleotide sequences in the sample also encode this CDR3. V gene TRBV4-3 combines with J gene TRBJ2-1; no definite D call. Trimming cost V 0 bases and J 8 bases, with 14 bases left between them. Germline-derived CDR1 and CDR2 are LGHNA and YSLEER. The CDR3 has 15 residues. The CDR3: CASSQDRRRSDEQFF. CDR3 nucleotide sequence: TGCGCCAGCAGCCAAGATCGGAGACGATCGGATGAGCAGTTCTTC.

This clone occurred once. V gene TRBV30 combines with J gene TRBJ1-1, with unresolved D. CDR3 size: 12 residues. The germline V and J ends were trimmed by 5 bases and 1 base, with 8 bases remaining between them. Germline CDR1 is GTSNPN and CDR2 is SVGIG (reference sequence). This CDR3 is CAWGEGNTEAFF. In DNA form, the CDR3 reads TGTGCCTGGGGGGAGGGGAACACTGAAGCTTTCTTT.

V is TRBV10-1 and J is TRBJ2-2; TRBD2 agrees at 7 bases. Germline-derived CDR1 and CDR2 are WNHNN and SYGVQD (reference sequence). V was pared by 6 bases and J by 5 bases, with 15 bases of the junction left unmatched. The CDR3 sequence is 17 residues long. Here the CDR3 reads CASSPFCGRVKTGELFF. Written as DNA, the CDR3 is TGCGCCAGCAGCCCCTTTTGCGGGAGAGTAAAGACCGGGGAGCTGTTTTTT.

This chain joins TRBV1 and TRBJ2-1; the table's D call of TRBD2 was not tested on the DNA. TRBV1 is a pseudogene segment. This CDR3 is 15 amino acids long. The CDR3 nucleotides are TGCACCAGCAGCCACCGTTCCAGCGGGGGCAATGAGCAGTTCTTC. It is translated as CTSSHRSSGGNEQFF.

The chain links TRBV6-1 to TRBJ2-2, with 11 bases that match TRBD2. CDR1 is MNHNS, CDR2 SASEGT, per germline. The V and J ends lost 3 bases and 5 bases, in that order; junction bases with no gene match: 8. CDR3 size: 17 residues. In DNA form, the CDR3 reads TGTGCCAGCAGTGATGTTAGCGGGAGGGTAGTAACCGGGGAGCTGTTTTTT. This gives the protein CASSDVSGRVVTGELFF.

J is TRBJ1-2 and V is TRBV10-3, with a possible D match to TRBD1 (6 bases). The germline V gene encodes CDR1 ENHRY and CDR2 SYGVKD. V lost 6 bases and J lost 1, with 12 bases in between. The CDR3 is 14 amino acids. The DNA of the CDR3 is TGTGCCATCAGCCCCGGGACACTTAACTATGGCTACACCTTC. It yields the protein CAISPGTLNYGYTF.

The rearrangement links TRBV4-3 to TRBJ2-7, with 8 bases fitting TRBD1. The CDR3 is 14 residues long. Trimming removed 4 bases from V and 0 bases from J; junction bases left unmatched: 2. Per the germline V gene, CDR1 is LGHNA and CDR2 is YSLEER. The CDR3 DNA follows: TGCGCCAGCAGCCCGGACAGGGCCTCCTACGAGCAGTACTTC. Its translation: CASSPDRASYEQYF.

This clone was detected a few times. The V gene is TRBV11-3, the J gene TRBJ2-3, with 13 bases fitting TRBD2. CDR3 length: 17 residues. The germline V gene has CDR1 SGHNT and CDR2 YENEEA. Losses at the gene ends were 3 bases for V and 4 bases for J; bases not matched to a gene: 7. CDR3 in amino acids: CASSFSGLAGVADTQYF. The CDR3 nucleotides are TGTGCCAGCAGCTTCTCAGGACTAGCGGGAGTAGCAGATACGCAGTATTTT.